These 5 T cell receptor beta chains originate from one sample sequenced in a study of T cell responses to AZD1222 COVID-19 vaccine (dated by TCRdb to the early 2020s). Libraries were prepared through the immunoSEQ multiplex PCR assay. Not all clones reach the TCRdb copy of this immuneACCESS table, which keeps in-frame sequences only. Checked studies attribute under half of the gap to unresolved V genes and leave the rest unexplained. In this sample the table shows roughly 130,000 clones, around 90% of which occur a single time. Of the sample, roughly 3% is held by the ten largest clones. This specimen's time point label, per the study, means: baseline before first vaccination. Specimen: peripheral blood, collected on day 0 of AZD1222 vaccination. These receptors were obtained from an adult in good health.

The chain carries TRBV9 and TRBJ1-3, with TRBD1 as a possible D gene (5 bases). The CDR3 has 16 residues. Trimming took 0 bases from V and 4 from J, leaving 14 bases between them. In germline, CDR1 is SGDLS, CDR2 YYNGEE. In DNA, the CDR3 is TGTGCCAGCAGCGTAGAAGTCGGGGGGGTCGGAAACACCATATATTTT. This sequence encodes CASSVEVGGVGNTIYF.

The rearrangement uses TRBV6-5 and TRBJ1-2, with D perhaps TRBD1 (6 bases). CDR3 length: 12 amino acids. CDR1 and CDR2 (germline): MNHEY, SVGAGI. Trimming removed 4 bases at V and 6 bases at J, with 9 bases between. The CDR3 DNA is TGTGCCAGCAGTTTAAGGGGGAATGGCTACACCTTC. Translating it yields CASSLRGNGYTF.

This clone appeared a single time. V and J are TRBV9 and TRBJ1-5; a possible D gene is TRBD1 (5 bases). V was trimmed by 4 bases and J by 6 bases, leaving 17 bases between them. The germline gives CDR1 SGDLS, CDR2 YYNGEE. The CDR3 spans 15 residues. The CDR3 reads CASSPGDGSGQPQHF. For the CDR3, the DNA is TGTGCCAGCAGCCCCGGGGACGGCTCGGGTCAGCCCCAGCATTTT.

CDR3 residues: CASIRDRAYNEQFF. In DNA, the CDR3 is TGTGCCAGCATCCGGGACAGAGCCTACAATGAGCAGTTCTTC. This rearrangement joins TRBV6-5 to TRBJ2-1; the match to TRBD1 covers 7 bases. The CDR3 length is 14 residues. With V trimmed by 7 bases and J by 2 bases, 5 bases remained unmatched. The V gene's germline CDR1 is MNHEY and CDR2 SVGAGI.

Here the CDR3 DNA reads TGTGCCAGCAGCACGTGGACAGGGGGCCAGGGGCAGCCCCAGCATTTT. Its translation is CASSTWTGGQGQPQHF. The chain recombines TRBV5-6 with TRBJ1-5; 11 bases are shared with TRBD1. This CDR3 region has 16 residues. From germline, CDR1 is SGHDT and CDR2 YYEEEE. Trimming removed 4 bases from V and 7 bases from J; junction bases left unmatched: 10. Looking up the rest from reference TRBV5-6 and TRBJ1-5 gives the full variable domain: DAGVTQSPTHLIKTRGQQVTLRCSPKSGHDTVSWYQQALGQGPQFIFQYYEEEERQRGNFPDRFSGHQFPNYSSELNVNALLLGDSALYLCASSTWTGGQGQPQHFGDGTRLSIL.